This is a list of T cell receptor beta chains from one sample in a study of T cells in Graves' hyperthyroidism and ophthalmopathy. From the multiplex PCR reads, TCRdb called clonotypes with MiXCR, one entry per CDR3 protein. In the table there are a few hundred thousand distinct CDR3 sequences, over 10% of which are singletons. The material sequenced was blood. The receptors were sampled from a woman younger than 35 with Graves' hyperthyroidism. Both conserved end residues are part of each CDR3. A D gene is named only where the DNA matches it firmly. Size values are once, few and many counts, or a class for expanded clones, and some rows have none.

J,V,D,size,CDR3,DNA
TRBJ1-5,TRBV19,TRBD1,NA,CASGRETGDNQPQHF,TGTGCCAGTGGAAGAGAGACAGGGGACAATCAGCCCCAGCATTTT
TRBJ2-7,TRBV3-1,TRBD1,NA,CASSRYTGAVDYEQYF,TGTGCCAGCAGCCGGTACACAGGGGCCGTCGACTACGAGCAGTACTTC
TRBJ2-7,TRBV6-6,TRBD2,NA,CASSYGAGVAYEQYF,TGTGCCAGCAGTTACGGAGCGGGAGTCGCCTACGAGCAGTACTTC
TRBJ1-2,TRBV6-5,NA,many,CASSYSQTPHGYTF,TGTGCCAGCAGTTACTCGCAGACTCCTCATGGCTACACCTTC
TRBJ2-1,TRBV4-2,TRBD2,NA,CASSPLGGRFNEQFF,TGTGCCAGCAGCCCTCTGGGGGGGAGGTTCAATGAGCAGTTCTTC
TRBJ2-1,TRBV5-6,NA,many,CASSLRTANENEQFF,TGTGCCAGCAGCCTCCGGACGGCCAATGAGAATGAGCAGTTCTTC
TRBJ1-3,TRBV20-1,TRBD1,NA,CSALTTGGVHTIYF,TGCAGTGCCCTCACGACAGGGGGAGTGCACACCATATATTTT
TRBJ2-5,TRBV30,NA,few,CASRGIEETQYF,TGTGCATCCCGCGGGATCGAAGAGACCCAGTACTTC
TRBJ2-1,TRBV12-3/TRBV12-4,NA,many,CASSYTGTDKYNEQFF,TGTGCCAGCAGTTATACCGGGACGGACAAATACAATGAGCAGTTCTTC
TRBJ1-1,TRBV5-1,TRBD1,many,CASSLWTGSIEAFF,TGCGCCAGCAGCTTGTGGACAGGGTCGATCGAAGCTTTCTTT
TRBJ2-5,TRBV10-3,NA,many,CAISAGQIQETQYF,TGTGCCATCTCCGCAGGACAGATCCAAGAGACCCAGTACTTC
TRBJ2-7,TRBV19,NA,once,CASSISAQAYEQYF,TGTGCCAGTAGTATTAGCGCTCAAGCCTACGAGCAGTACTTC
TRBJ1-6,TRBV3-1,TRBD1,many,CASSSQGQGNNSPLHF,TGTGCCAGCAGCTCACAGGGGCAGGGGAATAATTCACCCCTCCACTTT
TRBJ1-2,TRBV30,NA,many,CAWSKGDYGYTF,TGTGCCTGGTCCAAGGGGGACTATGGCTACACCTTC
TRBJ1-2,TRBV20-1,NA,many,CSARRSNYGYTF,TGCAGTGCTAGGCGGTCGAACTATGGCTACACCTTC
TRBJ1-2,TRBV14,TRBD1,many,CASSPTTGLYGYTF,TGTGCCAGCAGCCCCACGACAGGGTTATATGGCTACACCTTC
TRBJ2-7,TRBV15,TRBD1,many,CATSREVQGASYEQYF,TGTGCCACCAGCAGAGAGGTCCAGGGGGCATCCTACGAGCAGTACTTC
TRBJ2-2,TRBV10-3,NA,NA,CAIRATGDGELFF,TGTGCCATCAGAGCCACGGGGGACGGGGAGCTGTTTTTT
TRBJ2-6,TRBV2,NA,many,CATRGSLKPNSGANVLTF,TGTGCCACCAGGGGCAGTCTGAAGCCGAACTCTGGGGCCAACGTCCTGACTTTC
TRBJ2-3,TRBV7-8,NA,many,CASSLGVSTTDTQYF,TGTGCCAGCAGCTTAGGGGTGTCAACCACAGATACGCAGTATTTT
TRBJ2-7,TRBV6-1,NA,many,CASKNEGTYEQYF,TGTGCCAGCAAGAATGAGGGAACCTACGAGCAGTACTTC
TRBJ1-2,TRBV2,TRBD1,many,CASLGQGARGYTF,TGTGCCAGCTTAGGACAGGGGGCTCGAGGCTACACCTTC
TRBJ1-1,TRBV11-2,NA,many,CASSLGPRGMNTEAFF,TGTGCCAGCAGCTTAGGACCCCGGGGCATGAACACTGAAGCTTTCTTT
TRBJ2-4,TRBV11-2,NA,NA,CASGPGLNNIQYF,TGTGCCAGCGGCCCTGGACTAAACAACATTCAGTACTTC
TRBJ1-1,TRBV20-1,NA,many,CSAPKGRNTEAFF,TGCAGTGCTCCGAAGGGGCGGAACACTGAAGCTTTCTTT
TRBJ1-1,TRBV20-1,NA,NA,CSARNDGGNTEAFF,TGCAGTGCTAGAAATGACGGGGGCAACACTGAAGCTTTCTTT
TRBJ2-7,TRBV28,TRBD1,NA,CASSPGTGVVEQYF,TGTGCCAGCAGCCCCGGGACAGGGGTTGTCGAGCAGTACTTC
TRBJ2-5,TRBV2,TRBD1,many,CASTGDRGNYF,TGTGCCAGCACCGGGGACAGGGGAAATTACTTC
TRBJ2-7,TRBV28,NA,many,CASTLGAALPTYEQYF,TGTGCCAGCACCCTAGGTGCAGCGTTACCGACCTACGAGCAGTACTTC
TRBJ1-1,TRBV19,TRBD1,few,CASSLTGQANTEAFF,TGTGCCAGTAGTCTAACTGGACAGGCTAACACTGAAGCTTTCTTT
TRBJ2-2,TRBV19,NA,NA,CASSIGQGPSTGELFF,TGTGCCAGTAGTATAGGCCAGGGGCCGTCCACCGGGGAGCTGTTTTTT
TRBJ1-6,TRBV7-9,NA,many,CASSPEGSYNSPLHF,TGTGCCAGCAGCCCAGAGGGCTCCTATAATTCACCCCTCCACTTT
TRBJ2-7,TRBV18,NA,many,CASSPDSRGPAEQYF,TGTGCCAGCTCACCAGATTCCAGGGGACCAGCCGAGCAGTACTTC
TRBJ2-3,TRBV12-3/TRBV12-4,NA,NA,CASSPSWTDTQYF,TGTGCCAGCAGTCCAAGTTGGACAGATACGCAGTATTTT
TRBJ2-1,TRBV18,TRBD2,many,CASSRPAGGNGEQFF,TGTGCCAGCTCCCGTCCGGCGGGAGGGAATGGTGAGCAGTTCTTC
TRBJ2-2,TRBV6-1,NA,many,CASRSGEKNTGELFF,TGTGCCAGCAGGTCAGGGGAGAAGAACACCGGGGAGCTGTTTTTT
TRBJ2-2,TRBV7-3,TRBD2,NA,CASSPGTTFTGELFF,TGTGCCAGCAGCCCAGGGACTACCTTCACCGGGGAGCTGTTTTTT
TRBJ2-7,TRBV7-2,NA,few,CASSLRASGLGSYEQYF,TGTGCCAGCAGCTTAAGAGCCTCGGGCCTGGGATCCTACGAGCAGTACTTC
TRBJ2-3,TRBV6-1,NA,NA,CASRTGGGGTDTQYF,TGTGCCAGCAGAACAGGGGGGGGTGGGACAGATACGCAGTATTTT
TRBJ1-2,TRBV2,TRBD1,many,CANPQGSYGYTF,TGTGCCAACCCACAGGGGTCCTATGGCTACACCTTC